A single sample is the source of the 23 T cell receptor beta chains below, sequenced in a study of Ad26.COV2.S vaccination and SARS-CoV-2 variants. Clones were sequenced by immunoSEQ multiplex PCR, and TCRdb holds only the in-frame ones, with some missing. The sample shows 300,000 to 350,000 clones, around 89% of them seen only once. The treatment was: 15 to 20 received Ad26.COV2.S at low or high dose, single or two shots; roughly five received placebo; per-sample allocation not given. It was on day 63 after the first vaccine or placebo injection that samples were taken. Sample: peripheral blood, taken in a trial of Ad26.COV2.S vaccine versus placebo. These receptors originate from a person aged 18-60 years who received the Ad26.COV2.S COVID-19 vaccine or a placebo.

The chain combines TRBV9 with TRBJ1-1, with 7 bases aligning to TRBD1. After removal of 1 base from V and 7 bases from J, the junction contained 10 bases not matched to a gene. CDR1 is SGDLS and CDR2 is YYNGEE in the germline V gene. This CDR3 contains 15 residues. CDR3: CASSVNPGQRHEAFF. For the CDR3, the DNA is TGTGCCAGCAGCGTAAATCCGGGACAGCGACATGAAGCTTTCTTT.

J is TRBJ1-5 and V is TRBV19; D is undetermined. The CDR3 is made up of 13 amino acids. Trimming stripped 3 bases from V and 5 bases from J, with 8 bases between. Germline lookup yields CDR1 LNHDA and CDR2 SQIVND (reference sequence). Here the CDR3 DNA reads TGTGCCAGTAGTATCACGGGAGATCAGCCCCAGCATTTT. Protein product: CASSITGDQPQHF.

The DNA of the CDR3 is TGTGCCACCCTAATAAGCACAGATACGCAGTATTTT. The encoded protein is CATLISTDTQYF. The J gene is TRBJ2-3, the V gene TRBV28; no definite D call. This CDR3 is built from 12 residues. Germline V gene data show CDR1 as MDHEN and CDR2 as SYDVKM. The germline V and J ends were trimmed by 10 bases and 0 bases, with 8 bases remaining between them.

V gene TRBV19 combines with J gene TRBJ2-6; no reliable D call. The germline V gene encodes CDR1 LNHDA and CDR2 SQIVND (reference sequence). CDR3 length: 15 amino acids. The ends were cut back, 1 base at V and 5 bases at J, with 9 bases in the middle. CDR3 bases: TGTGCCAGTAGTATAGGGTTCTCGAGGGCCAACGTCCTGACTTTC. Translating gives CASSIGFSRANVLTF.

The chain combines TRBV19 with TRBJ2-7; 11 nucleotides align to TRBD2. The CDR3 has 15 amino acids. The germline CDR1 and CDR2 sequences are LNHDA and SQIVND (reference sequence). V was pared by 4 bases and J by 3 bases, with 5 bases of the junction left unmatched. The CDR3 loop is CASSTRLAGNYEQYF. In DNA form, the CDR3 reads TGTGCCAGTAGTACCCGACTAGCGGGGAACTACGAGCAGTACTTC. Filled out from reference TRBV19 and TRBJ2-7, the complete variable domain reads DGGITQSPKYLFRKEGQNVTLSCEQNLNHDAMYWYRQDPGQGLRLIYYSQIVNDFQKGDIAEGYSVSREKKESFPLTVTSAQKNPTAFYLCASSTRLAGNYEQYFGPGTRLTVT.

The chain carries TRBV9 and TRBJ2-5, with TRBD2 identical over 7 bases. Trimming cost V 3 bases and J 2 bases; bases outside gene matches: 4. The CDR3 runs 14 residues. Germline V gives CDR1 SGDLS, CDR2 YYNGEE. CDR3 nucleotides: TGTGCCAGCAGCGCCGGGACTACGCAAGAGACCCAGTACTTC. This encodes CASSAGTTQETQYF. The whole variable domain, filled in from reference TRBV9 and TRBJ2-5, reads DSGVTQTPKHLITATGQRVTLRCSPRSGDLSVYWYQQSLDQGLQFLIQYYNGEERAKGNILERFSAQQFPDLHSELNLSSLELGDSALYFCASSAGTTQETQYFGPGTRLLVL.

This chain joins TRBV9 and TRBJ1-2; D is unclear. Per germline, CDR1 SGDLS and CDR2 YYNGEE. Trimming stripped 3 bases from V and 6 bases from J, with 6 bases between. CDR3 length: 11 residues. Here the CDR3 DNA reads TGTGCCAGCAGCGGTCGGGATGGCTACACCTTC. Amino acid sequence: CASSGRDGYTF.

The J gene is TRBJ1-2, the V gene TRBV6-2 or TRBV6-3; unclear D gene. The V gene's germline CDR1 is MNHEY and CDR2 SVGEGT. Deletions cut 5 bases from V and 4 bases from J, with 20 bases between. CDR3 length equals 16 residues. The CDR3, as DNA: TGTGCCAGCAGTAATAGGGCTTTTACAGCAACCTATGGCTACACCTTC. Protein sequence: CASSNRAFTATYGYTF.

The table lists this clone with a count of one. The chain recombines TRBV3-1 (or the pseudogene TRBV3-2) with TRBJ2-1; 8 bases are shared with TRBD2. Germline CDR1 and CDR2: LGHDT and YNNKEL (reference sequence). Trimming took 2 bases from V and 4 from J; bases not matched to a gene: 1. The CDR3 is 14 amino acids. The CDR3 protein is CASSQKRGYNEQFF. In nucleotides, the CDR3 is TGTGCCAGCAGCCAAAAGCGGGGGTACAATGAGCAGTTCTTC.

CDR3 sequence reads: CASSLARRHGPYNEQFF. Written as DNA, the CDR3 is TGTGCCAGCAGCTTAGCTCGCCGACATGGACCCTACAATGAGCAGTTCTTC. The chain links TRBV11-3 to TRBJ2-1; D is unclear. V shed 1 base and J shed 2 bases, with 15 bases lying between them. Germline V gene lookup returns CDR1 SGHNT and CDR2 YENEEA. The CDR3 has 17 residues.

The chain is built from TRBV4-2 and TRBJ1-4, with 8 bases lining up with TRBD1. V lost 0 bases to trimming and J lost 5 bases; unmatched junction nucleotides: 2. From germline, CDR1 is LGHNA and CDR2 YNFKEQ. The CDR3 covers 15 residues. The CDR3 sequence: CASSQEGQVNEKLFF. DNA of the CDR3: TGTGCCAGCAGCCAAGAGGGACAGGTGAATGAAAAACTGTTTTTT.

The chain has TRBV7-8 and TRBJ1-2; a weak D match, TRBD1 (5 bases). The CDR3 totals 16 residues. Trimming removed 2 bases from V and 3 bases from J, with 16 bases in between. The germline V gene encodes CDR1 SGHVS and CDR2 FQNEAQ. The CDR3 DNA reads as TGTGCCAGCAGCTTATTAAGCACCGTAGGGGACTATGGCTACACCTTC. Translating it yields CASSLLSTVGDYGYTF.

The CDR3 region has the DNA TGTGCCAGCAGCCAGAACAGGGGGCGGATAAACACTGAAGCTTTCTTT. Translating it yields CASSQNRGRINTEAFF. The genes are TRBV27 and TRBJ1-1; 9 bases match TRBD1. V was pared by 6 bases and J by 2 bases, with 10 bases of the junction left unmatched. There are 16 residues in the CDR3. CDR1 MNHEY and CDR2 SMNVEV come from the germline V gene (reference sequence).

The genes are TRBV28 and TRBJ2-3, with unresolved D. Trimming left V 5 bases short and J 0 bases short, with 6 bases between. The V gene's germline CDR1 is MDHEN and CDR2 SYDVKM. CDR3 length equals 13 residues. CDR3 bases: TGTGCCAGCAGTCTCCCGAGCACAGATACGCAGTATTTT. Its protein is CASSLPSTDTQYF.

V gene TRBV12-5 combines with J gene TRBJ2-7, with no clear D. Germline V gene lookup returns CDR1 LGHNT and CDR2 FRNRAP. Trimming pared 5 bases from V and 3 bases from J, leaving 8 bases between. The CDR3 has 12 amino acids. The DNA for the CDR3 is TGTGCTAGTGGTGCCGCCAGCTACGAGCAGTACTTC. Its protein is CASGAASYEQYF.

The CDR3 sequence: CASRLNRRGNEKLFF. The CDR3 DNA reads TGTGCCAGCAGGCTCAACAGGAGGGGTAATGAAAAACTGTTTTTT. The chain has TRBV28 and TRBJ1-4; a weak D match, TRBD1 (5 bases). V lost 6 bases to trimming and J lost 4 bases, with 15 bases between them. The CDR3 is 15 amino acids. Germline V CDR1 and CDR2: MDHEN, SYDVKM. Full variable domain (rest looked up from reference TRBV28 and TRBJ1-4): DVKVTQSSRYLVKRTGEKVFLECVQDMDHENMFWYRQDPGLGLRLIYFSYDVKMKEKGDIPEGYSVSREKKERFSLILESASTNQTSMYLCASRLNRRGNEKLFFGSGTQLSVL.

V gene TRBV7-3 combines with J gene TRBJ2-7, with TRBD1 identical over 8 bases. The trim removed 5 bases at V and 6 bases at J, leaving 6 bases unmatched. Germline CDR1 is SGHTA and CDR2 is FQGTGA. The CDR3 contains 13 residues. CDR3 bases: TGTGCCAGCAGCACGATAACAGGGGGCGAGCAGTACTTC. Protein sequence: CASSTITGGEQYF.

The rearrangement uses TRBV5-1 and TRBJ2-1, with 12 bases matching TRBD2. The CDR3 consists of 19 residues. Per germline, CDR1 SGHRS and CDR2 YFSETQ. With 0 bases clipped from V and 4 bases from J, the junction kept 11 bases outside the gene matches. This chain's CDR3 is CASSLAGLAGGPVYNEQFF. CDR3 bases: TGCGCCAGCAGCTTGGCCGGCCTAGCGGGAGGGCCGGTGTACAATGAGCAGTTCTTC.

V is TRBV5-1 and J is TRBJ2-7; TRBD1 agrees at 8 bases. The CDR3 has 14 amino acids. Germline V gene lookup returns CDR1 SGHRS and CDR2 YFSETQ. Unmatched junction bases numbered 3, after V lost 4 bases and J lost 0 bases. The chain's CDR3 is CASSQTGASYEQYF. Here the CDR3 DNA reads TGCGCCAGCAGCCAGACAGGGGCCTCCTACGAGCAGTACTTC.

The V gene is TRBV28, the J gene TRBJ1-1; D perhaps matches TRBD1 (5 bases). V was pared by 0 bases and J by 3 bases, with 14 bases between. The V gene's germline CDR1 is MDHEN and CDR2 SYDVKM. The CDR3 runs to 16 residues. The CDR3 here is CASSLWGRVFDTEAFF. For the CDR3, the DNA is TGTGCCAGCAGTTTATGGGGCAGGGTATTTGACACTGAAGCTTTCTTT.

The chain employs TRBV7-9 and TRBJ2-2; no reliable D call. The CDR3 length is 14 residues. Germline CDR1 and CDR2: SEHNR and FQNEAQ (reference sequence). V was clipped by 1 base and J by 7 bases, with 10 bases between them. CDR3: CASSLGERNGELFF. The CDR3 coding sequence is TGTGCCAGCAGCTTAGGAGAACGCAACGGGGAGCTGTTTTTT.

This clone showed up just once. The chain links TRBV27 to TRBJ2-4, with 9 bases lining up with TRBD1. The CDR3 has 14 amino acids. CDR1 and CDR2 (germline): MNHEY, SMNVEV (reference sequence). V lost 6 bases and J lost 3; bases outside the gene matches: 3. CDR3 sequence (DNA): TGTGCCAGCAGAACAGGGGGCGTCAAAAACATTCAGTACTTC. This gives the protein CASRTGGVKNIQYF.

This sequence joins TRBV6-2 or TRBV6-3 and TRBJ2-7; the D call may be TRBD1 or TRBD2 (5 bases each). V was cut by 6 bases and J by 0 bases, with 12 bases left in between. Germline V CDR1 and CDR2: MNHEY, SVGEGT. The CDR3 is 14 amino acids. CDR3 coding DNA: TGTGCCAGCAGCGAGGGAGACAGCTCCTACGAGCAGTACTTC. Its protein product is CASSEGDSSYEQYF.